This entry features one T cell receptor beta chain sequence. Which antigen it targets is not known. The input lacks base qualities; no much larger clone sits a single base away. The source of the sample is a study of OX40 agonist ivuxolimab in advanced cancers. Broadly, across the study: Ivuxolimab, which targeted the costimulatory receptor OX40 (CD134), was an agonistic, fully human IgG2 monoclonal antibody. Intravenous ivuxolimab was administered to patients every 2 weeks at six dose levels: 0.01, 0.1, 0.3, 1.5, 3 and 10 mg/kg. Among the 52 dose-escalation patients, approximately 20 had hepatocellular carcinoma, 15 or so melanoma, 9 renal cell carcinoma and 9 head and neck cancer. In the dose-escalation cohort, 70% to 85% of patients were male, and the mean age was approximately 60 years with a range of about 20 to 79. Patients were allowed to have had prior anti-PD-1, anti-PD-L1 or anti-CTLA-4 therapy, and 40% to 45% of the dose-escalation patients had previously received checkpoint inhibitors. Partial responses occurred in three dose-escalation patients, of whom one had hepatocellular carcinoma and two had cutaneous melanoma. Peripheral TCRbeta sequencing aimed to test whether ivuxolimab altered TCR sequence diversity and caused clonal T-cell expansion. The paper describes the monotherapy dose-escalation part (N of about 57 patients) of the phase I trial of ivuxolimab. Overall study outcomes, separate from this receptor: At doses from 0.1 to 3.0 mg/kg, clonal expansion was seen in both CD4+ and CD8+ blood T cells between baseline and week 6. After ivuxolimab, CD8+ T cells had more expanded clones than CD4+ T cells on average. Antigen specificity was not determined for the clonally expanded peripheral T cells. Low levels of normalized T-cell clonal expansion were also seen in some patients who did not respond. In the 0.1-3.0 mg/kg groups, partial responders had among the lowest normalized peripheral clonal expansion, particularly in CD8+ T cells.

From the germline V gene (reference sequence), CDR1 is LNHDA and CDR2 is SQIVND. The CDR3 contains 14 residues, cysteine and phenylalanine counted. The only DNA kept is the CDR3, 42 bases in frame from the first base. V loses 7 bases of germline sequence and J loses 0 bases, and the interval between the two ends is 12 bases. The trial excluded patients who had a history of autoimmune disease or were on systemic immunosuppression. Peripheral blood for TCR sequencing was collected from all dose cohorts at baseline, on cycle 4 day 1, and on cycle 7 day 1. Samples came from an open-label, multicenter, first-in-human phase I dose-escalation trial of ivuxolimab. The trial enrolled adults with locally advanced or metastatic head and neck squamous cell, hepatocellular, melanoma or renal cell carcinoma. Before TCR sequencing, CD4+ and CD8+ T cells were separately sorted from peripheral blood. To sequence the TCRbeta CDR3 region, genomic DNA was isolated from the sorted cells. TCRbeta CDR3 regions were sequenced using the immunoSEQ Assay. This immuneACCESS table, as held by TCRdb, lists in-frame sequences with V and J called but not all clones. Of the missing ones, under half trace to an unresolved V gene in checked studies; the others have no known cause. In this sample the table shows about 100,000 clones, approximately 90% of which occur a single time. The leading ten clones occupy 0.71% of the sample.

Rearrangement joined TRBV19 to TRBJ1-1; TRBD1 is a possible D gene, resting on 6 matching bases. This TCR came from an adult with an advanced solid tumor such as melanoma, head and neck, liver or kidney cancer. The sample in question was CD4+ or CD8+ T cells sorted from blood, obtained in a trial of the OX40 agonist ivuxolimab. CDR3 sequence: CASTAGALNTEAFF. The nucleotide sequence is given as TGTGCCAGTACTGCGGGGGCTCTGAACACTGAAGCTTTCTTT.